Shown below are 28 T cell receptor beta chains from a single sample sequenced in a study of PD-1 blockade in classical Hodgkin lymphoma. Every single patient, without exception, relapsed after autologous stem cell transplantation, and brentuximab vedotin exposure varied. Magnetic negative selection of thawed PBMCs yielded the CD8+ T cells. Sequencing used immunoSEQ multiplex PCR; TCRdb keeps in-frame clones, though not all of them. This sample carries over 25,000 clones, 80% to 90% of them seen once, and the ten largest clones take over 6.5%. Sequences were derived from CD8+ T cells from blood, sampled at baseline. Every receptor here comes from a human donor with classical Hodgkin lymphoma.

V and J are TRBV9 and TRBJ2-5; D remains ambiguous. Trimming pared 3 bases from V and 0 bases from J, leaving 9 bases between. The CDR3 contains 14 residues. CDR1 SGDLS and CDR2 YYNGEE come from the germline V gene. The CDR3: CASSDGSYQETQYF. The CDR3 nucleotides are TGTGCCAGCAGCGATGGATCGTACCAAGAGACCCAGTACTTC.

The V gene is TRBV10-2, the J gene TRBJ1-1; a possible D gene is TRBD1 (5 bases). This CDR3 spans 15 amino acids. V was trimmed by 3 bases and J by 4 bases, leaving 15 bases between them. Per the germline V gene, CDR1 is WSHSY and CDR2 is SAAADI. The CDR3 coding sequence is TGCGCCAGCAGTGATTTGTTAGGGGAAGGCACTGAAGCTTTCTTT. This sequence encodes CASSDLLGEGTEAFF.

The J gene is TRBJ1-5, the V gene TRBV28; unclear D gene. The V and J ends lost 6 bases and 5 bases respectively, with 2 bases between them. Germline assignment: CDR1 MDHEN and CDR2 SYDVKM. The CDR3 has 10 residues. The CDR3 reads CASSDQPQHF. The CDR3 nucleotides are TGTGCCAGCAGCGATCAGCCCCAGCATTTT.

This rearrangement joins TRBV6-6 to TRBJ1-4; D gene uncertain. This CDR3 contains 11 residues. V lost 5 bases and J lost 14, with 12 bases in between. Germline values: CDR1 MNHNY, CDR2 SVGAGI (reference sequence). CDR3 DNA sequence: TGTGCCAGCAGTAGGGATGCCAGGCTGTTTTTT. Encoded protein: CASSRDARLFF.

The CDR3 DNA sequence: TGCGCCAGCAGCCAAGAAACCGGGGGCGGCTACGAGCAGTACTTC. Amino acids: CASSQETGGGYEQYF. The chain employs TRBV4-1 and TRBJ2-7; D assignment may be TRBD1 or TRBD2 (6 bases each). Germline-derived CDR1 and CDR2 are MGHRA and YSYEKL. The CDR3 totals 15 residues. V gave up 0 bases and J gave up 3 bases, with 12 bases separating them.

The chain has TRBV2 and TRBJ2-7, with 7 bases fitting TRBD1. V shed 7 bases, J shed 4 bases, and the junction held 4 bases outside the gene matches. Germline lookup yields CDR1 SNHLY and CDR2 FYNNEI. This CDR3 has 12 residues. Here the CDR3 DNA reads TGTGCCAGCAAAGGGGGCCGATACGAGCAGTACTTC. It specifies CASKGGRYEQYF.

The chain has TRBV27 and TRBJ1-1, with D possibly being TRBD1 (5 bases). V was pared by 4 bases and J by 5 bases, with 14 bases between. The germline gives CDR1 MNHEY, CDR2 SMNVEV (reference sequence). This CDR3 spans 14 amino acids. CDR3 sequence reads: CASSSRQGVTEAFF. The CDR3 DNA is TGTGCCAGCAGTTCGCGTCAGGGTGTAACTGAAGCTTTCTTT.

In DNA form, the CDR3 reads TGTGCCAGCAGTGGGACTAGCGGGAGTGGCTACGAGCAGTACTTC. Translating gives CASSGTSGSGYEQYF. The J gene is TRBJ2-7, the V gene TRBV28, with 14 bases fitting TRBD2. Trimming cost V 5 bases and J 3 bases; bases outside gene matches: 3. Germline lookup yields CDR1 MDHEN and CDR2 SYDVKM. CDR3 size: 15 residues.

J is TRBJ1-2 and V is TRBV28, with TRBD1 as a possible D gene (5 bases). The V gene lost 6 bases and the J gene lost 2 bases, with 19 bases spanning the gap. This CDR3 region has 16 residues. Germline CDR1 MDHEN, CDR2 SYDVKM. CDR3 in DNA: TGTGCCAGCAGGATCCAGATAGGGGACGGGAACTATGGCTACACCTTC. Translating gives CASRIQIGDGNYGYTF.

The chain couples TRBV27 to TRBJ2-1; 9 bases are a match to TRBD2. The CDR3 length is 15 residues. Per germline, CDR1 MNHEY and CDR2 SMNVEV (reference sequence). V lost 3 bases and J lost 4; bases outside the gene matches: 4. Here the CDR3 DNA reads TGTGCCAGCAGTTTCGTGACTAGCGGATACAATGAGCAGTTCTTC. Protein sequence: CASSFVTSGYNEQFF.

The chain has TRBV27 and TRBJ1-4, with D perhaps matching TRBD1 (6 bases). V dropped 3 bases and J dropped 8 bases, with 22 bases sitting between them. The CDR3 sequence is 17 residues long. Germline V gene sequence: CDR1 MNHEY, CDR2 SMNVEV (reference sequence). As DNA, the CDR3 is TGTGCCAGCAGTTTCCCCCCCGGACAGCTGGGCGAAGAAAAACTGTTTTTT. This gives the protein CASSFPPGQLGEEKLFF.

This clone was seen more than once but under ten times. The V call is TRBV27, the J call TRBJ2-1, with TRBD2 matching over 7 bases. V lost 3 bases and J lost 4; bases outside the gene matches: 9. The CDR3 sequence is 16 residues long. CDR1 and CDR2 (germline): MNHEY, SMNVEV (reference sequence). CDR3 sequence reads: CASSLASGDHYNEQFF. The CDR3 nucleotides are TGTGCCAGCAGTTTGGCTAGCGGAGACCATTACAATGAGCAGTTCTTC.

This clone has only a few counts. This chain connects TRBV10-1 to TRBJ2-7; D possibly corresponds to TRBD1 (6 bases). The CDR3 length is 14 residues. Germline lookup yields CDR1 WNHNN and CDR2 SYGVQD (reference sequence). Trimming shortened V by 2 bases and J by 2 bases, and 10 bases separated the two germline ends. CDR3 residues: CASSERQGTYEQYF. CDR3 DNA sequence: TGCGCCAGCAGTGAGCGGCAGGGGACCTACGAGCAGTACTTC.

There are a few counts of this clone. The CDR3 sequence: CASSASQGMEQFF. CDR3 nucleotide sequence: TGTGCCAGCAGCGCTTCACAGGGGATGGAGCAGTTCTTC. The chain couples TRBV7-9 to TRBJ2-1; 7 bases agree with TRBD1. This CDR3 contains 13 residues. Germline assignment: CDR1 SEHNR and CDR2 FQNEAQ (reference sequence). The V gene end was trimmed by 5 bases and the J gene end by 10 bases; junction bases not matched to a gene: 8.

This clone was found once. The J gene is TRBJ2-7, the V gene TRBV27, with D perhaps matching TRBD2 (6 bases). This CDR3 is built from 15 residues. V was trimmed by 2 bases and J by 3 bases, leaving 14 bases between them. Germline-derived CDR1 and CDR2 are MNHEY and SMNVEV (reference sequence). CDR3 residues: CASSLDISGVYEQYF. The CDR3 coding sequence is TGTGCCAGCAGTTTAGATATCTCGGGAGTCTACGAGCAGTACTTC.

The V gene is TRBV27, the J gene TRBJ1-5, with a tentative D call TRBD1 (6 bases). Trimming stripped 5 bases from V and 4 bases from J, with 15 bases between. Germline-derived CDR1 and CDR2 are MNHEY and SMNVEV (reference sequence). The CDR3 is 15 amino acids. The CDR3 DNA reads as TGTGCCAGCAGTCTCCGTCACAGGGAGAATCAGCCCCAGCATTTT. This sequence encodes CASSLRHRENQPQHF.

V gene TRBV19 combines with J gene TRBJ2-7; D is perhaps TRBD1 or TRBD2 (5 bases each). V lost 7 bases to trimming and J lost 0 bases, with 19 bases between them. CDR3 length equals 16 residues. Germline V gene data show CDR1 as LNHDA and CDR2 as SQIVND (reference sequence). CDR3 in amino acids: CASTPGSGTGSYEQYF. CDR3 DNA: TGTGCCAGTACCCCCGGATCCGGGACCGGCTCCTACGAGCAGTACTTC.

This chain uses TRBV28 with TRBJ2-1; 8 bases are a match to TRBD2. The CDR3 runs to 16 residues. J lost 1 base, V lost 0 bases, and 2 bases had no gene match. Germline V gives CDR1 MDHEN, CDR2 SYDVKM. This CDR3 reads CASSLWGGRSYNEQFF. Here the CDR3 DNA reads TGTGCCAGCAGTTTATGGGGCGGGAGGTCCTACAATGAGCAGTTCTTC.

The genes are TRBV7-3 and TRBJ2-2; D might be TRBD2 (6 bases). Germline-derived CDR1 and CDR2 are SGHTA and FQGTGA. The CDR3 loop spans 19 amino acids. V dropped 2 bases and J dropped 4 bases, with 23 bases sitting between them. Here the CDR3 DNA reads TGTGCCAGCAGCTTAGTGCAGTTGAGGAGGGCAGGGTTCACCGGGGAGCTGTTTTTT. Protein: CASSLVQLRRAGFTGELFF.

The V and J genes are TRBV5-1 and TRBJ2-2; TRBD2 agrees at 15 bases. Per germline, CDR1 SGHRS and CDR2 YFSETQ. The CDR3 is 19 residues long. V was pared by 4 bases and J by 4 bases, with 11 bases of the junction left unmatched. CDR3 amino acids: CASSPLGLAGGRGTGELFF. Written as DNA, the CDR3 is TGCGCCAGCAGCCCGCTAGGACTAGCGGGAGGGCGGGGCACCGGGGAGCTGTTTTTT.

The rearrangement joins TRBV9 to TRBJ1-2, with no clear D. Germline values: CDR1 SGDLS, CDR2 YYNGEE. Between the trimmed V and J ends, which lost 4 bases and 5 bases, there was a span of 6 bases. This CDR3 spans 11 amino acids. The CDR3 sequence: CASSLSYGYTF. The CDR3 DNA is TGTGCCAGCAGCCTATCGTATGGCTACACCTTC.

The genes are TRBV19 and TRBJ2-1; D is possibly TRBD2 (6 bases). There are 14 residues in the CDR3. Germline values: CDR1 LNHDA, CDR2 SQIVND (reference sequence). V dropped 7 bases and J dropped 5 bases, with 15 bases sitting between them. This CDR3 is CASTSLANHNEQFF. The CDR3, as DNA: TGTGCCAGTACAAGTCTAGCGAATCACAATGAGCAGTTCTTC.

This chain connects TRBV7-9 to TRBJ1-1; TRBD1 matches 8 bases. Losses at the gene ends were 6 bases for V and 0 bases for J; bases not matched to a gene: 9. The CDR3 loop spans 16 amino acids. Germline values: CDR1 SEHNR, CDR2 FQNEAQ (reference sequence). The CDR3 here is CASRSPGTGMNTEAFF. The CDR3 DNA sequence: TGTGCCAGCAGAAGTCCCGGGACAGGAATGAACACTGAAGCTTTCTTT.

This clone was counted once. The V gene is TRBV28, the J gene TRBJ1-4; tentative D call: TRBD1 (5 bases). This CDR3 contains 15 residues. The V and J ends lost 7 bases and 8 bases respectively, with 20 bases between them. Germline V gives CDR1 MDHEN, CDR2 SYDVKM. The CDR3 spells CASNDRDDLGEKLFF. CDR3 DNA: TGTGCCAGCAACGATAGGGACGACCTGGGGGAAAAACTGTTTTTT.

V gene TRBV7-2 combines with J gene TRBJ2-3, with D possibly TRBD1 on 6 matching bases. Germline V gene sequence: CDR1 SGHTA, CDR2 FQGNSA. This CDR3 is built from 15 residues. V was clipped by 3 bases and J by 3 bases, with 13 bases between them. Here the CDR3 DNA reads TGTGCCAGCAGCTTCAGGGGTTACGGGACAGATACGCAGTATTTT. This translates into CASSFRGYGTDTQYF.

This clone was seen once. This rearrangement joins TRBV7-9 to TRBJ2-7, with D hard to call. The germline V gene has CDR1 SEHNR and CDR2 FQNEAQ (reference sequence). The CDR3 covers 11 residues. V shed 3 bases and J shed 6 bases, with 6 bases lying between them. The CDR3 sequence: CASSFMGEQYF. CDR3 coding DNA: TGTGCCAGCAGCTTTATGGGCGAGCAGTACTTC.

This clone occurred once. The chain carries TRBV5-5 and TRBJ2-4; D might be TRBD1 (6 bases). V lost 2 bases to trimming and J lost 5 bases, with 11 bases between them. CDR3 length: 14 amino acids. Per germline, CDR1 SGHKS and CDR2 YYEKEE (reference sequence). This CDR3 reads CASSFWGQENIQYF. CDR3 nucleotides: TGTGCCAGCAGCTTTTGGGGGCAAGAAAACATTCAGTACTTC.

This sequence joins TRBV9 and TRBJ1-2; D perhaps matches TRBD1 (5 bases). The CDR3 covers 14 residues. The germline gives CDR1 SGDLS, CDR2 YYNGEE. The V and J ends lost 0 bases and 7 bases respectively, with 13 bases between them. The CDR3 nucleotides read TGTGCCAGCAGCGTAGGAGGCGGGACGGCTGGCTACACCTTC. Protein product: CASSVGGGTAGYTF.